Below are 9 T cell receptor beta chains sequenced from a single sample in a study of blood T cells in healthy people across ages. A second PCR, run for about 6 to 11 cycles, used a sample-barcoded 5' primer plus a J-beta primer mix. TCRdb ran MiXCR on the 5' RACE reads and lists one entry per CDR3 protein. The table shows around 990,000 distinct CDR3 sequences, with less than 25% occurring only once. The same data also contributed to another study, on T cells of mothers and their children.

The sequencing input was blood. The receptors stem from a girl under 10 years old in good health.

This chain uses TRBV7-6 with TRBJ2-7, with D perhaps TRBD1 (6 bases). Germline V gene lookup returns CDR1 SGHVS and CDR2 FNYEAQ. The CDR3 has 16 residues. Between the trimmed V and J ends, which lost 3 bases and 2 bases, there was a span of 17 bases. The CDR3 protein is CASSLEEGQIPYEQYF. CDR3 sequence (DNA): TGTGCCAGCAGCTTGGAAGAGGGACAAATCCCCTACGAGCAGTACTTC.

The chain employs TRBV3-1 and TRBJ2-5; D ambiguous. Looked up from germline, CDR1 is LGHDT and CDR2 is YNNKEL (reference sequence). The CDR3 spans 15 residues. Trimming removed 4 bases from V and 2 bases from J, with 14 bases in between. The CDR3 DNA sequence: TGTGCCAGCAGCCTCGACGTTAGGAGACAAGAGACCCAGTACTTC. It translates to CASSLDVRRQETQYF.

The chain has TRBV7-9 and TRBJ2-5; possibly TRBD1 for D (5 bases). Gene TRBJ2-7 matches the end of the DNA better, so the J call may be wrong. CDR3 length: 13 residues. Germline V gives CDR1 SEHNR, CDR2 FQNEAQ (reference sequence). CDR3 nucleotide sequence: TGTGCCAGCAGCTACAGGAACTTCTACGAGCAGTACTTC. This translates into CASSYRNFYEQYF.

The chain is built from TRBV10-3 and TRBJ2-5, with D perhaps TRBD2 (6 bases). Germline V lookup: CDR1 ENHRY, CDR2 SYGVKD. The CDR3 has 13 amino acids. The V end was cut by 7 bases, the J end by 5 bases, with 14 bases between. The CDR3 loop is CAITDRAGETQYF. In DNA, the CDR3 is TGTGCCATCACTGACCGGGCGGGGGAGACCCAGTACTTC.

The rearrangement joins TRBV12-3 or TRBV12-4 to TRBJ1-1, with a tentative D call TRBD1 (5 bases). The V and J ends lost 6 bases and 6 bases respectively, with 14 bases between them. The CDR3 is 13 residues long. Here the CDR3 reads CASSPDSAPEAFF. The CDR3 DNA sequence: TGTGCCAGCAGCCCCGACAGTGCCCCTGAAGCTTTCTTT.

This clonotype was counted at least ten times. The chain combines TRBV27 with TRBJ2-4, with 7 bases matching TRBD2. The CDR3 sequence is 16 residues long. V was clipped by 0 bases and J by 1 base; unmatched bases: 3. Germline CDR1 and CDR2: MNHEY and SMNVEV (reference sequence). CDR3 DNA sequence: TGTGCCAGCAGTTTATCCTGGGAGGGGGCCAAAAACATTCAGTACTTC. This codes for CASSLSWEGAKNIQYF.

The V gene is TRBV19, the J gene TRBJ1-4; 7 positions agree with TRBD1. CDR3 length: 15 residues. Looked up from germline, CDR1 is LNHDA and CDR2 is SQIVND (reference sequence). Unmatched junction bases numbered 10, after V lost 10 bases and J lost 2 bases. The CDR3 spells CATKILRGTNEKLFF. The CDR3 bases are TGTGCCACCAAAATACTCAGGGGGACTAATGAAAAACTGTTTTTT.

This clonotype turned up a few times. V usage is TRBV28 and J usage is TRBJ1-4; 7 bases map to TRBD1. The CDR3 has 17 amino acids. The V and J ends lost 9 bases and 0 bases, in that order; junction bases with no gene match: 13. In germline, CDR1 is MDHEN, CDR2 SYDVKM. CDR3 DNA: TGTGCCAGGGATAAAGGGGGACAGAGGCCAACTAATGAAAAACTGTTTTTT. It translates to CARDKGGQRPTNEKLFF.

The V call is TRBV24-1, the J call TRBJ2-1; no firm D call. The CDR3 totals 15 residues. Germline V lookup: CDR1 KGHDR, CDR2 SFDVKD. Trimming took 4 bases from V and 0 from J, leaving 9 bases between them. For the CDR3, the DNA is TGTGCCACCAGTGACAGAAGGGCCTCCTACAATGAGCAGTTCTTC. Amino acids: CATSDRRASYNEQFF.